The 8 T cell receptor beta chains listed next were all sequenced from one sample in a study of CD8 T cells in ankylosing spondylitis. Study-level findings and limits: Characteristic, it appeared, of ankylosing spondylitis blood was a TCR beta motif of seven or eight highly homologous variants.

From the 5' RACE reads, TCRdb called clonotypes with MiXCR, one entry per CDR3 protein. The sample has under 850,000 distinct CDR3 sequences, roughly 19% seen once; the top ten hold approximately 18%. The antigens for these receptors are not known. Sequenced material: blood, either unsorted or a sorted T cell fraction (not recorded which). These receptors were collected from a male donor with ankylosing spondylitis.

Many counts were recorded for this clonotype. The chain recombines TRBV6-2 or TRBV6-3 with TRBJ1-1; D is perhaps TRBD1 (6 bases). CDR1 and CDR2 (germline): MNHEY, SVGEGT. The CDR3 totals 15 residues. V was pared by 3 bases and J by 3 bases, with 14 bases between. In DNA form, the CDR3 reads TGTGCCAGCAGTTATAACAGGGTCGGTGACACTGAAGCTTTCTTT. Translating gives CASSYNRVGDTEAFF.

The gene calls are TRBV6-1 and TRBJ2-7, with 9 bases identical to TRBD1. J was trimmed by 3 bases and V by 3 bases; bases with no gene match: 3. This CDR3 has 14 amino acids. Germline V gene lookup returns CDR1 MNHNS and CDR2 SASEGT. The CDR3 DNA reads TGTGCCAGCAGTGAGTGGACAGGGGTCTACGAGCAGTACTTC. Its protein product is CASSEWTGVYEQYF.

This clonotype showed up many times. Compared with germline, one end of the junction differs, possibly owing to a read error. V and J are TRBV11-2 and TRBJ2-5, with unresolved D. The CDR3 spans 11 residues. CDR1 and CDR2 from the germline V gene are SGHAT and FQNNGV. The CDR3 region has the DNA TGCGCCAGCAGCTCGGGAGAGACCCAGTACTTC. Protein: CASSSGETQYF.

This clonotype was found a few times. V gene TRBV10-3 combines with J gene TRBJ1-1; D is unclear. Germline V gene data show CDR1 as ENHRY and CDR2 as SYGVKD. V lost 6 bases, J lost 1 base, and 6 bases lay in between. CDR3 length equals 12 residues. CDR3 region: CAISPQNTEAFF. CDR3 DNA sequence: TGTGCCATCAGCCCTCAGAACACTGAAGCTTTCTTT.

This clonotype has more than one count but fewer than ten. This chain links TRBV5-1 with TRBJ1-3, with TRBD1 as a possible D gene (5 bases). Germline V gene lookup returns CDR1 SGHRS and CDR2 YFSETQ. The CDR3 is 15 amino acids. Trimming removed 4 bases at V and 7 bases at J, with 18 bases between. The CDR3 protein is CASSVDPRVSNTIYF. DNA for the CDR3: TGCGCCAGCAGCGTCGACCCCAGGGTGAGCAACACCATATATTTT.

The chain carries TRBV18 and TRBJ2-1, with D perhaps TRBD1 (6 bases). The CDR3 has 15 residues. From germline, CDR1 is KGHSH and CDR2 LQKENI. Trimming removed 9 bases from V and 7 bases from J, with 22 bases in between. The CDR3 sequence is CASSGGSSLENEQFF. The CDR3 DNA reads TGTGCCAGTTCTGGGGGCAGTTCTCTGGAAAATGAGCAGTTCTTC.

This chain links TRBV4-3 with TRBJ2-1; D is ambiguous. Germline-derived CDR1 and CDR2 are LGHNA and YSLEER. Between the trimmed V and J ends, which lost 1 base and 2 bases, there was a span of 15 bases. The CDR3 runs 17 residues. The CDR3 DNA reads TGCGCCAGCAGCCAAGTGGGATCTGGCGCTGCCTACAATGAGCAGTTCTTC. Translating it yields CASSQVGSGAAYNEQFF.

J is TRBJ2-3 and V is TRBV4-2; 7 bases are a match to TRBD2. CDR1 LGHNA and CDR2 YNFKEQ come from the germline V gene. J gave up 4 bases and V 0 bases, and 4 bases lay outside the gene matches. The CDR3 has 15 amino acids. In DNA form, the CDR3 reads TGTGCCAGCAGCCAAGAGGGGGGACTATCAGATACGCAGTATTTT. This sequence encodes CASSQEGGLSDTQYF.